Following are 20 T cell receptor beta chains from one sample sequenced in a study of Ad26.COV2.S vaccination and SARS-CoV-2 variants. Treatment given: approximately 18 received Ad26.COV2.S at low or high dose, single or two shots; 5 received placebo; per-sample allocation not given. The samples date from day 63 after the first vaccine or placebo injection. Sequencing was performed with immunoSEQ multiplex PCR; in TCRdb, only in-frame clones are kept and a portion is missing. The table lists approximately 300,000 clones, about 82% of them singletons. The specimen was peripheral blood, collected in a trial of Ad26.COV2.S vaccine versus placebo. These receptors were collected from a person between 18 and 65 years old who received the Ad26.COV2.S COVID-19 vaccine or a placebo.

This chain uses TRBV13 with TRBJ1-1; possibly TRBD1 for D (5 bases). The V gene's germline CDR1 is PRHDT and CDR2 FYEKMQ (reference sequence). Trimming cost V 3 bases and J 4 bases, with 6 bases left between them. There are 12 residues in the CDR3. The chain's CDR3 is CASSFRVTEAFF. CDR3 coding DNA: TGTGCCAGCAGCTTCAGGGTCACTGAAGCTTTCTTT.

DNA of the CDR3: TGTGCTAGTGGTTTGGTACGTTCCTCGGACGCCCAACAAGAGACCCAGTACTTC. Translating it yields CASGLVRSSDAQQETQYF. The chain has TRBV12-5 and TRBJ2-5; D is unresolved. Trimming took 0 bases from V and 2 from J, leaving 19 bases between them. The CDR3 runs to 18 residues. The germline gives CDR1 LGHNT, CDR2 FRNRAP.

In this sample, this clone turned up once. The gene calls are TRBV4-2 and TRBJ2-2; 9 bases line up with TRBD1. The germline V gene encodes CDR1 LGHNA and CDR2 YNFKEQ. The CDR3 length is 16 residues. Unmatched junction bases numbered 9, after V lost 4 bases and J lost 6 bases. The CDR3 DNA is TGTGCCAGCAGCCCCCGGACAGGGGAGGTGGCCGGGGAGCTGTTTTTT. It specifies CASSPRTGEVAGELFF.

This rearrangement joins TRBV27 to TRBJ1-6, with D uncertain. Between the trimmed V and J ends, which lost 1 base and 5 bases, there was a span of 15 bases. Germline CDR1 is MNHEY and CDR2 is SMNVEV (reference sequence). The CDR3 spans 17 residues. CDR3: CASSLWGWPLNNSPLHF. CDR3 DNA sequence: TGTGCCAGCAGTTTATGGGGTTGGCCCCTTAATAATTCACCCCTCCACTTT.

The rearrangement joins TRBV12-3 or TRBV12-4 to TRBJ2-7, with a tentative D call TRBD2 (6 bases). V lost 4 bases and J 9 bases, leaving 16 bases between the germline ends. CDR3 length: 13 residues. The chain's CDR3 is CASSSPGVDGQYF. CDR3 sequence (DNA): TGTGCCAGCAGTTCCCCGGGGGTCGATGGGCAGTACTTC.

The CDR3 here is CATWDRGINEQYF. CDR3 DNA sequence: TGCGCCACTTGGGACAGGGGGATTAACGAGCAGTACTTC. The genes are TRBV10-2 and TRBJ2-7, with 11 positions matching TRBD1. Germline lookup yields CDR1 WSHSY and CDR2 SAAADI. V shed 10 bases, J shed 5 bases, and the junction held 7 bases outside the gene matches. The CDR3 extends over 13 amino acids.

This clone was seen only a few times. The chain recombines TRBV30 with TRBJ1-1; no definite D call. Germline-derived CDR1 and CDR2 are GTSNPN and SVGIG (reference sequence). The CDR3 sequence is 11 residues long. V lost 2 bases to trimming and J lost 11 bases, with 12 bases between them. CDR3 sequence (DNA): TGTGCCTGGAGTTGGGAGTCTGTGGCTTTCTTT. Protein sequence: CAWSWESVAFF. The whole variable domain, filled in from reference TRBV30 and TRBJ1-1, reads SQTIHQWPATLVQPVGSPLSLECTVEGTSNPNLYWYRQAAGRGLQLLFYSVGIGQISSEVPQNLSASRPQDRQFILSSKKLLLSDSGFYLCAWSWESVAFFGQGTRLTVV.

CDR3 sequence (DNA): TGTGCCTGGAGGGGGGACAGGCGCAACTATGGCTACACCTTC. Protein sequence: CAWRGDRRNYGYTF. This rearrangement joins TRBV30 to TRBJ1-2; 8 bases fit TRBD1. CDR1 GTSNPN and CDR2 SVGIG come from the germline V gene (reference sequence). The CDR3 is 14 amino acids. V lost 3 bases, J lost 2 bases, and 5 bases stayed unmatched.

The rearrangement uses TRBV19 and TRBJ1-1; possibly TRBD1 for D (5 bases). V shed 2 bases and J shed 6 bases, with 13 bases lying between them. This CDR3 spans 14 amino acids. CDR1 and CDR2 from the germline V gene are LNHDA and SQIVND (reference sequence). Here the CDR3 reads CASSIRGQSPEAFF. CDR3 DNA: TGTGCCAGTAGTATACGGGGCCAGAGTCCTGAAGCTTTCTTT.

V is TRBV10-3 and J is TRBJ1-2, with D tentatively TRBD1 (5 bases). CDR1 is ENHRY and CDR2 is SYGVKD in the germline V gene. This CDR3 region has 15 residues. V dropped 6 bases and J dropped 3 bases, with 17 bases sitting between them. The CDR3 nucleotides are TGTGCCATCAGCCAGACAGACGCCCGTTACTATGGCTACACCTTC. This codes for CAISQTDARYYGYTF.

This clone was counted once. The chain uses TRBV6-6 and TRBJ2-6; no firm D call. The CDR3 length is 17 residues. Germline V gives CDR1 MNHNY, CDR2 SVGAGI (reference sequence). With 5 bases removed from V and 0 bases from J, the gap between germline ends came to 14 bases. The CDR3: CASSQQPESSGANVLTF. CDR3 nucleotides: TGTGCCAGCAGTCAGCAACCGGAGAGCTCTGGGGCCAACGTCCTGACTTTC.

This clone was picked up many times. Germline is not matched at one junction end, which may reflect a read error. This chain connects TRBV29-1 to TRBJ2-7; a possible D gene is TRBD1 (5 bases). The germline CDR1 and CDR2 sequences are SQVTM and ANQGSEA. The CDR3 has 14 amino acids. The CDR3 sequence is CSVEEVGAPARPLF. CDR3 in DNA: TGCAGCGTTGAAGAGGTAGGGGCCCCGGCCAGGCCCCTTTTC.

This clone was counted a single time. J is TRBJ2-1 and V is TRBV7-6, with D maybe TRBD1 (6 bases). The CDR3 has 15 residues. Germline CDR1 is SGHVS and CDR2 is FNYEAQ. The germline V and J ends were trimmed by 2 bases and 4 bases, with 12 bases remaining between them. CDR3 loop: CASSLTGQTYNEQFF. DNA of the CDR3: TGTGCCAGCAGCTTAACCGGACAGACATACAATGAGCAGTTCTTC.

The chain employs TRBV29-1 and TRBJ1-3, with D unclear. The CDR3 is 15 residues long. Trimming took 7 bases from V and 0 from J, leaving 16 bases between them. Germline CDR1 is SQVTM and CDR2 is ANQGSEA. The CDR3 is CSGTDESFSGNTIYF. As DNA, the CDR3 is TGCAGCGGGACGGACGAAAGTTTCTCTGGAAACACCATATATTTT. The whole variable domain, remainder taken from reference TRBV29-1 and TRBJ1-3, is SAVISQKPSRDICQRGTSLTIQCQVDSQVTMMFWYRQQPGQSLTLIATANQGSEATYESGFVIDKFPISRPNLTFSTLTVSNMSPEDSSIYLCSGTDESFSGNTIYFGEGSWLTVV.

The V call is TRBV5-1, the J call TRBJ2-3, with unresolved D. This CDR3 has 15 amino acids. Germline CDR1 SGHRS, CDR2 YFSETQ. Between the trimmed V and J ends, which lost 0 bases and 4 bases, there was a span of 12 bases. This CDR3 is CASSLGTVVSDTQYF. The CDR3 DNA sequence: TGCGCCAGCAGCTTGGGGACGGTAGTTTCAGATACGCAGTATTTT.

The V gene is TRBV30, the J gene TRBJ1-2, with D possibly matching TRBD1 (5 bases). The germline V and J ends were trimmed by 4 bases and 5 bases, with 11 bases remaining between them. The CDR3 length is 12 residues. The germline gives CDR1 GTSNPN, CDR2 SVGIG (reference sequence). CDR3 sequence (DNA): TGTGCCTGGACAGGGCTTCGGTATGGCTACACCTTC. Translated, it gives CAWTGLRYGYTF.

Here the CDR3 reads CASSQGDGDPEQFF. The CDR3, as DNA: TGCGCCAGCAGCCAAGGGGATGGGGACCCCGAGCAGTTCTTC. This chain connects TRBV4-3 to TRBJ2-1; either TRBD1 or TRBD2 may fit D (5 bases each). The CDR3 is 14 residues long. V gave up 1 base and J gave up 10 bases, with 14 bases separating them. Germline CDR1 is LGHNA and CDR2 is YSLEER.

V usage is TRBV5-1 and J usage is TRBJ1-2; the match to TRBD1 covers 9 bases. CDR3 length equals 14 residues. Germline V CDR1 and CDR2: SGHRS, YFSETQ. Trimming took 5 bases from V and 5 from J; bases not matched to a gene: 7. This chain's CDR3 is CASRSGTGTYGYTF. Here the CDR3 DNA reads TGCGCCAGCAGGTCCGGGACAGGGACATATGGCTACACCTTC.

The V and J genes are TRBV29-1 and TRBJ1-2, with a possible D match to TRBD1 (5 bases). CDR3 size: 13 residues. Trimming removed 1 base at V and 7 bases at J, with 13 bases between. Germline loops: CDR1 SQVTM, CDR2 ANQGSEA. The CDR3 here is CSVEGGRARGYTF. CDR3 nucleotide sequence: TGCAGCGTTGAAGGGGGCAGGGCGCGTGGCTACACCTTC.

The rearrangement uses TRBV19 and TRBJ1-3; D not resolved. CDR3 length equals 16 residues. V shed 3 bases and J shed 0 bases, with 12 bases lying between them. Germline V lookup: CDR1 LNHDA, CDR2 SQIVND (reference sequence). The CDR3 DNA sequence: TGTGCCAGTAGTATGGAGAGCCTGGGCTCTGGAAACACCATATATTTT. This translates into CASSMESLGSGNTIYF.